The 27 T cell receptor beta chains below were found in one sample sequenced in a study of vaccination and CD4 T cells after COVID-19. Their cognate antigens are unknown. The Oncomine TCR Beta short-read assay sequenced DNA from cultured CD4+ T cells. MiXCR, run by TCRdb on the PCR reads, gives a single entry per CDR3 protein. Of 15,000 to 20,000 distinct CDR3 sequences in the sample, around 23% were seen once. Indicated treatment: approximately nine-day PBMC culture with coronavirus spike peptide pools or control peptides (ViraFEST assay). Sequenced: cultured CD4+ T cells from blood. The source of these receptors is a human donor with COVID-19.

The gene calls are TRBV6-5 and TRBJ2-7; 9 nucleotides agree with TRBD1. The CDR3 runs to 15 residues. Trimming took 3 bases from V and 5 from J; bases not matched to a gene: 8. CDR1 MNHEY and CDR2 SVGAGI come from the germline V gene. CDR3 in DNA: TGTGCCAGCAGTTATTCCGGGACAGGGTTAAACGAGCAGTACTTC. This encodes CASSYSGTGLNEQYF.

The V gene is TRBV18, the J gene TRBJ2-5, with 9 bases aligning to TRBD1. The CDR3 is 16 amino acids. Germline-derived CDR1 and CDR2 are KGHSH and LQKENI. V dropped 3 bases and J dropped 5; count of bases not matched to a gene: 10. CDR3 coding DNA: TGTGCCAGCTCACCTAAACGGACAGGGGTAATCGAGACCCAGTACTTC. It codes for CASSPKRTGVIETQYF.

With respect to this clonotype: A read error may be the cause here, since a much bigger clone is one base away. The rearrangement uses TRBV30 and TRBJ1-1; possible D gene TRBD1, 6 bases. This CDR3 has 11 amino acids. Germline V lookup: CDR1 GTSNPN, CDR2 SVGIG (reference sequence). CDR3 nucleotides: TGTGTCCGGGAACAGGGCCTAGGAGCTTTCTTT. As protein: CVREQGLGAFF.

This clonotype was seen more than once but under ten times. This chain uses TRBV24-1 with TRBJ1-5; weak D call: TRBD1 (5 bases). V was shortened by 0 bases and J by 5 bases, with 16 bases between the two germline ends. The CDR3 loop spans 17 amino acids. Germline V gives CDR1 KGHDR, CDR2 SFDVKD. The CDR3: CATSDLGLRGGDQPQHF. The CDR3 DNA follows: TGTGCCACCAGTGATTTGGGCTTACGGGGCGGGGATCAGCCCCAGCATTTT.

The chain combines TRBV7-2 with TRBJ1-1; D is possibly TRBD1 (6 bases). Trimming stripped 3 bases from V and 6 bases from J, with 26 bases between. This CDR3 has 18 residues. Germline lookup yields CDR1 SGHTA and CDR2 FQGNSA. CDR3 sequence: CASSFSRLPRGGISEAFF. The CDR3 DNA is TGTGCCAGCAGCTTCTCCCGGCTCCCACGAGGGGGTATCTCTGAAGCTTTCTTT.

The chain couples TRBV12-3 or TRBV12-4 to TRBJ1-5; D not certain. The CDR3 contains 13 residues. V was shortened by 1 base and J by 9 bases, with 10 bases between the two germline ends. The CDR3 bases are TGTGCCAGCAGTTTAGTACCGGGGTGGCCCCAGCATTTT. Amino acid sequence: CASSLVPGWPQHF.

A word on this clonotype: A much more abundant neighbour one base away suggests this may be a read error. V is TRBV6-2 or TRBV6-3 and J is TRBJ1-2; a possible D gene is TRBD1 (5 bases). CDR1 is MNHEY, CDR2 SVGEGT, per germline. The CDR3 contains 17 residues. The V gene lost 4 bases and the J gene lost 3 bases, with 21 bases spanning the gap. CDR3: CASSSDVEGRADYGYTF. CDR3 DNA sequence: TGTGCCAGCAGTTCCGATGTGGAGGGGCGAGCTGACTATGGCTACACCTTC.

This chain links TRBV11-3 with TRBJ1-6; no firm D call. Trimming removed 1 base from V and 0 bases from J, with 13 bases in between. The CDR3 contains 18 residues. Germline assignment: CDR1 SGHNT and CDR2 YENEEA. CDR3: CASSLGGSTRSYNSPLHF. CDR3 sequence (DNA): TGTGCCAGCAGCTTAGGAGGTTCCACACGCTCCTATAATTCACCCCTCCACTTT.

A remark on this clonotype: A much larger clone lies a single base off, so this may be a read error. The chain has TRBV7-8 and TRBJ1-5; TRBD1 matches at 7 bases. The J segment lost 3 bases and the V segment lost 8 bases, leaving 7 bases of the junction unmatched. The CDR3 is 14 residues long. CDR1 is SGHVS, CDR2 FQNEAQ, per germline. The CDR3 loop is CASGSGQHNQPQHF. In DNA form, the CDR3 reads TGTGCCAGCGGCTCGGGACAGCACAATCAGCCCCAGCATTTT.

The chain carries TRBV7-9 and TRBJ2-7; possible D gene TRBD2, 6 bases. This CDR3 has 13 residues. The germline CDR1 and CDR2 sequences are SEHNR and FQNEAQ (reference sequence). Trimming removed 3 bases from V and 2 bases from J, with 8 bases in between. The CDR3 DNA follows: TGTGCCAGCAGCTTCAGCGGGCCCTACGAGCAGTACTTC. Translating it yields CASSFSGPYEQYF.

J is TRBJ1-5 and V is TRBV7-2; no clear D gene. V dropped 0 bases and J dropped 7 bases, with 13 bases sitting between them. The CDR3 has 15 residues. Germline V gene lookup returns CDR1 SGHTA and CDR2 FQGNSA. The CDR3 DNA is TGTGCCAGCAGCTTAGCGGCACCGCCCAGACAGCCCCAGCATTTT. Residues: CASSLAAPPRQPQHF.

By sample share, this clonotype is medium-sized. The CDR3 region has the DNA TGTGCCAGCAGCTTAGCGAAGGGACAGGGGGCAGGTCAGCCCCAGCATTTT. Protein product: CASSLAKGQGAGQPQHF. V gene TRBV7-9 combines with J gene TRBJ1-5, with 12 bases matching TRBD1. V lost 0 bases to trimming and J lost 6 bases; unmatched junction nucleotides: 6. CDR1 SEHNR and CDR2 FQNEAQ come from the germline V gene (reference sequence). This CDR3 is 17 amino acids long.

In this sample, this clonotype turned up a few times. The V call is TRBV27, the J call TRBJ2-7; 8 nucleotides match TRBD2. Germline CDR1 is MNHEY and CDR2 is SMNVEV (reference sequence). There are 16 residues in the CDR3. The junction had 13 bases not matched to a gene; V was cut back by 2 bases and J by 7 bases. This CDR3 reads CASSLKPGRGDWEQYF. CDR3 coding DNA: TGTGCCAGCAGTTTAAAACCCGGGAGGGGAGATTGGGAGCAGTACTTC.

This chain uses TRBV9 with TRBJ1-1; D is ambiguous. This CDR3 has 13 amino acids. Trimming cost V 2 bases and J 1 base, with 6 bases left between them. CDR1 and CDR2 from the germline V gene are SGDLS and YYNGEE. CDR3 sequence: CASSVLGNTEAFF. The CDR3 bases are TGTGCCAGCAGCGTGCTGGGGAACACTGAAGCTTTCTTT.

This clonotype turned up a few times. The chain has TRBV27 and TRBJ2-5; D is unresolved. Looked up from germline, CDR1 is MNHEY and CDR2 is SMNVEV (reference sequence). This CDR3 has 10 residues. Trimming pared 8 bases from V and 5 bases from J, leaving 6 bases between. The CDR3 coding sequence is TGTGCCAGCGCTCGGGAGACCCAGTACTTC. It translates to CASARETQYF.

This chain links TRBV19 with TRBJ2-1; TRBD2 aligns across 11 bases. The CDR3 sequence is 16 residues long. Germline values: CDR1 LNHDA, CDR2 SQIVND (reference sequence). V shed 6 bases, J shed 8 bases, and the junction held 12 bases outside the gene matches. Here the CDR3 reads CASRPSISGGAHEQFF. The CDR3 DNA reads as TGTGCCAGTAGACCTTCTATTAGCGGGGGGGCCCATGAGCAGTTCTTC.

This clonotype was seen more than once but under ten times. The chain links TRBV29-1 to TRBJ1-1; possible D gene TRBD1, 5 bases. V lost 4 bases to trimming and J lost 0 bases, with 9 bases between them. Germline CDR1 and CDR2: SQVTM and ANQGSEA. CDR3 size: 13 residues. CDR3 DNA: TGCAGCGTTGTCTGGGGCTTGAACACTGAAGCTTTCTTT. Protein sequence: CSVVWGLNTEAFF.

The DNA of the CDR3 is TGTGCCAGCAGTTTAGAAGGCCACTATGGCTACACCTTC. It is translated as CASSLEGHYGYTF. The chain combines TRBV12-3 or TRBV12-4 with TRBJ1-2, with D uncertain. V lost 1 base and J lost 3, with 6 bases in between. The CDR3 runs 13 residues.

A few counts support this clonotype. This chain connects TRBV6-1 to TRBJ2-7, with D possibly matching TRBD2 (5 bases). The CDR3 totals 16 residues. Between the trimmed V and J ends, which lost 6 bases and 0 bases, there was a span of 18 bases. Germline V gene lookup returns CDR1 MNHNS and CDR2 SASEGT. This CDR3 reads CASSPFRADLSYEQYF. In nucleotides, the CDR3 is TGTGCCAGCAGCCCCTTCCGAGCGGATCTCTCCTACGAGCAGTACTTC.

The sample holds a few counts of this clonotype. The chain couples TRBV20-1 to TRBJ2-7; TRBD1 agrees at 9 bases. This CDR3 region has 14 residues. V was clipped by 3 bases and J by 6 bases; unmatched bases: 9. Germline CDR1 reads DFQATT; CDR2 reads SNEGSKA (reference sequence). The CDR3, as DNA: TGCAGTGCTAGTGTCCCCGGGACAGGGTTCGAGCAGTACTTC. This codes for CSASVPGTGFEQYF.

For this clonotype: The junction and the germline gene differ at one end; a read error may be behind it. V usage is TRBV20-1 and J usage is TRBJ2-2; D may be TRBD1 or TRBD2 (6 bases each). In germline, CDR1 is DFQATT, CDR2 SNEGSKA (reference sequence). The CDR3 consists of 15 residues. CDR3 sequence: CSARVTGANTGKLFF. The CDR3 coding sequence is TGCAGTGCTAGAGTAACGGGGGCGAACACCGGGAAGCTGTTTTTT.

J is TRBJ1-5 and V is TRBV7-2; 12 nucleotides match TRBD1. Germline CDR1 is SGHTA and CDR2 is FQGNSA. This CDR3 contains 16 residues. V lost 1 base, J lost 7 bases, and 5 bases stayed unmatched. CDR3 sequence: CASSLVGTGGGQPQHF. CDR3 in DNA: TGTGCCAGCAGCTTAGTCGGGACAGGGGGCGGGCAGCCCCAGCATTTT.

In this sample, this clonotype turned up a few times. V is TRBV18 and J is TRBJ1-5, with no clear D. V was pared by 4 bases and J by 2 bases, with 15 bases between. The germline V gene has CDR1 KGHSH and CDR2 LQKENI. The CDR3 consists of 16 residues. The CDR3 region is CASSLEGLNGNQPQHF. The DNA for the CDR3 is TGTGCCAGCTCACTTGAGGGTCTCAATGGCAATCAGCCCCAGCATTTT. Filled out from reference TRBV18 and TRBJ1-5, the complete variable domain reads NAGVMQNPRHLVRRRGQEARLRCSPMKGHSHVYWYRQLPEEGLKFMVYLQKENIIDESGMPKERFSAEFPKEGPSILRIQQVVRGDSAAYFCASSLEGLNGNQPQHFGDGTRLSIL.

The rearrangement uses TRBV9 and TRBJ2-3; 8 nucleotides align to TRBD2. The germline gives CDR1 SGDLS, CDR2 YYNGEE. The V and J ends lost 4 bases and 1 base, in that order; junction bases with no gene match: 17. The CDR3 covers 19 residues. The CDR3: CASSPLGAGGRSRTDTQYF. The CDR3 coding sequence is TGTGCCAGCAGCCCCCTCGGGGCGGGGGGACGATCTCGCACAGATACGCAGTATTTT.

A few counts support this clonotype. The rearrangement links TRBV10-2 to TRBJ2-7; the D call may be TRBD1 or TRBD2 (5 bases each). The CDR3 totals 12 residues. Germline assignment: CDR1 WSHSY and CDR2 SAAADI. Trimming shortened V by 7 bases and J by 7 bases, and 14 bases separated the two germline ends. CDR3 amino acids: CASTRAPGEQYF. The DNA of the CDR3 is TGCGCCAGCACCAGGGCTCCGGGGGAGCAGTACTTC.

This clonotype has a handful of counts. The chain has TRBV10-1 and TRBJ1-2, with 7 positions matching TRBD1. Germline V gene sequence: CDR1 WNHNN, CDR2 SYGVQD (reference sequence). J was trimmed by 4 bases and V by 7 bases; bases with no gene match: 15. This CDR3 is 16 amino acids long. The CDR3 DNA reads TGCGCCAGCAATCGGCCGGGACAGTATTCTCCCTATGGCTACACCTTC. Its protein product is CASNRPGQYSPYGYTF.

This chain's CDR3 is CASSLVGGHNQPQHF. The CDR3 DNA follows: TGTGCCAGCAGCTTAGTAGGGGGCCACAATCAGCCCCAGCATTTT. The chain links TRBV7-9 to TRBJ1-5, with 7 bases lining up with TRBD1. CDR1 and CDR2 from the germline V gene are SEHNR and FQNEAQ (reference sequence). This CDR3 region has 15 residues. J was trimmed by 3 bases and V by 1 base; bases with no gene match: 3.